These 20 T cell receptor beta chains were all obtained from the same sample, sequenced in a study of PD-1 blockade in classical Hodgkin lymphoma. Described time point: newly diagnosed, previously untreated cHL patient sample. The authors purified CD4+ T cells from thawed PBMCs by magnetic negative selection. TCRdb keeps only in-frame clones here, not all; method: immunoSEQ multiplex PCR. The sample holds about 23,000 clones, approximately 89% seen once. Sequencing input: CD4+ T cells from blood. Receptor source: a human donor with classical Hodgkin lymphoma.

The rearrangement joins TRBV7-9 to TRBJ2-4, with TRBD1 matching 10 bases. Germline V lookup: CDR1 SEHNR, CDR2 FQNEAQ (reference sequence). V shed 3 bases and J 5 bases; nucleotides not matched to a gene: 1. The CDR3 loop spans 14 amino acids. This CDR3 is CASSFGTGENIQYF. CDR3 DNA: TGTGCCAGCAGCTTTGGGACAGGGGAAAACATTCAGTACTTC.

The V and J genes are TRBV5-4 and TRBJ1-2; D ambiguous. The CDR3 sequence is 13 residues long. Trimming shortened V by 0 bases and J by 4 bases, and 7 bases separated the two germline ends. CDR1 is SGHNT, CDR2 YYREEE, per germline (reference sequence). The CDR3, as DNA: TGTGCCAGCAGCTTGGACGGGGTCTATGGCTACACCTTC. Residues: CASSLDGVYGYTF. The full variable domain, its missing parts supplied by reference TRBV5-4 and TRBJ1-2, is ETGVTQSPTHLIKTRGQQVTLRCSSQSGHNTVSWYQQALGQGPQFIFQYYREEENGRGNFPPRFSGLQFPNYSSELNVNALELDDSALYLCASSLDGVYGYTFGSGTRLTVV.

The V and J genes are TRBV5-1 and TRBJ1-6; no reliable D call. V lost 5 bases, J lost 10 bases, and 10 bases lay in between. This CDR3 has 12 amino acids. Germline lookup yields CDR1 SGHRS and CDR2 YFSETQ. The CDR3, as DNA: TGCGCCAGCAGAACCCCTGAGTCACCCCTCCACTTT. It is translated as CASRTPESPLHF.

This chain joins TRBV5-4 and TRBJ2-1; weak D call: TRBD2 (6 bases). V lost 4 bases, J lost 10 bases, and 21 bases lay in between. CDR1 and CDR2 (germline): SGHNT, YYREEE (reference sequence). The CDR3 consists of 15 residues. The CDR3 DNA is TGTGCCAGCAGCCCGGGAGCCCCGCGAGTCAGCGAGCAGTTCTTC. Its protein is CASSPGAPRVSEQFF.

The chain uses TRBV6-6 and TRBJ1-1; D is unresolved. The CDR3 runs 13 residues. Trimming cost V 5 bases and J 1 base, with 8 bases left between them. Germline V gene data show CDR1 as MNHNY and CDR2 as SVGAGI (reference sequence). The CDR3 region has the DNA TGTGCCAGCAGTCTTCTGGGGAACACTGAAGCTTTCTTT. Residues: CASSLLGNTEAFF.

This chain links TRBV30 with TRBJ2-2, with D unclear. V was pared by 0 bases and J by 6 bases, with 2 bases between. The CDR3 covers 11 residues. CDR1 is GTSNPN, CDR2 SVGIG, per germline (reference sequence). Here the CDR3 reads CAWSVAGELFF. In DNA, the CDR3 is TGTGCCTGGAGTGTGGCCGGGGAGCTGTTTTTT.

The V and J genes are TRBV28 and TRBJ2-5, with 9 bases aligning to TRBD2. Trimming removed 7 bases from V and 2 bases from J; junction bases left unmatched: 8. Germline CDR1 and CDR2: MDHEN and SYDVKM. The CDR3 length is 15 residues. The DNA of the CDR3 is TGTGCCAGCAAAACCTGGCTAGCGGGGCAAGAGACCCAGTACTTC. Its protein product is CASKTWLAGQETQYF.

V usage is TRBV5-4 and J usage is TRBJ1-1; D gene unclear. With 0 bases removed from V and 1 base from J, the gap between germline ends came to 4 bases. Germline assignment: CDR1 SGHNT and CDR2 YYREEE (reference sequence). The CDR3 runs 13 residues. In DNA form, the CDR3 reads TGTGCCAGCAGCTTGGACCCGAACACTGAAGCTTTCTTT. Translated: CASSLDPNTEAFF.

The chain joins TRBV2 to TRBJ2-7, with D unclear. The CDR3 is 15 residues long. Germline-derived CDR1 and CDR2 are SNHLY and FYNNEI. Deletions cut 1 base from V and 0 bases from J, with 10 bases between. CDR3 protein: CASSEVGWSSYEQYF. The CDR3 bases are TGTGCCAGCAGTGAAGTGGGCTGGAGCTCCTACGAGCAGTACTTC.

This chain links TRBV25-1 with TRBJ1-4, with D possibly TRBD1 on 6 matching bases. Germline values: CDR1 MGHDK, CDR2 SYGVNS. V was clipped by 1 base and J by 4 bases, with 13 bases between them. The CDR3 length is 16 residues. Here the CDR3 DNA reads TGTGCCAGCAGTGAATTTCAGGACAGTGATAATGAAAAACTGTTTTTT. Translating gives CASSEFQDSDNEKLFF.

The CDR3 is CASGHRAQTNEKLFF. The CDR3 nucleotides read TGCGCCAGCGGACACAGGGCGCAAACTAATGAAAAACTGTTTTTT. V usage is TRBV4-1 and J usage is TRBJ1-4; possibly TRBD1 for D (6 bases). The length of the CDR3 is 15 residues. The germline V gene encodes CDR1 MGHRA and CDR2 YSYEKL. V was pared by 8 bases and J by 1 base, with 14 bases between.

The chain employs TRBV5-4 and TRBJ1-5; tentative D call: TRBD1 (5 bases). Germline V gives CDR1 SGHNT, CDR2 YYREEE (reference sequence). Trimming took off 0 bases at V and 4 bases at J, with 11 bases between the two ends. The CDR3 contains 15 residues. The CDR3 DNA reads as TGTGCCAGCAGCTTGGACCGGGGCCTAAATCAGCCCCAGCATTTT. Translation gives CASSLDRGLNQPQHF.

This clone was observed a handful of times. The identical CDR3 is also encoded by other nucleotide sequences in the sample. The chain links TRBV30 to TRBJ1-1; D is possibly TRBD1 (5 bases). V was trimmed by 5 bases and J by 2 bases, leaving 12 bases between them. From germline, CDR1 is GTSNPN and CDR2 SVGIG (reference sequence). The CDR3 runs 13 residues. This CDR3 is CAWDTGRNTEAFF. CDR3 nucleotide sequence: TGTGCCTGGGATACAGGACGTAACACTGAAGCTTTCTTT.

The V and J genes are TRBV27 and TRBJ2-3, with D maybe TRBD2 (7 bases). The CDR3 is 17 residues long. Trimming shortened V by 2 bases and J by 2 bases, and 17 bases separated the two germline ends. CDR1 is MNHEY, CDR2 SMNVEV, per germline (reference sequence). The CDR3 reads CASSLRIGGPPTDTQYF. The CDR3 DNA sequence: TGTGCCAGCAGTTTAAGAATCGGGGGGCCGCCCACAGATACGCAGTATTTT.

The genes are TRBV19 and TRBJ2-3; 7 bases align to TRBD1. J gave up 3 bases and V 4 bases, and 4 bases lay outside the gene matches. The CDR3 length is 14 residues. CDR1 and CDR2 from the germline V gene are LNHDA and SQIVND (reference sequence). As DNA, the CDR3 is TGTGCCAGTAGTAGACAGGGTCGGACAGATACGCAGTATTTT. Amino acid sequence: CASSRQGRTDTQYF.

This chain connects TRBV19 to TRBJ2-4, with a weak D call TRBD2 (5 bases). From germline, CDR1 is LNHDA and CDR2 SQIVND (reference sequence). The length of the CDR3 is 14 residues. V was shortened by 7 bases and J by 4 bases, with 14 bases between the two germline ends. Written as DNA, the CDR3 is TGTGCCAGTATCGGAGGAGGAGAAAAAAACATTCAGTACTTC. Translation: CASIGGGEKNIQYF. The variable domain in full, with the rest retrieved from reference TRBV19 and TRBJ2-4, is DGGITQSPKYLFRKEGQNVTLSCEQNLNHDAMYWYRQDPGQGLRLIYYSQIVNDFQKGDIAEGYSVSREKKESFPLTVTSAQKNPTAFYLCASIGGGEKNIQYFGAGTRLSVL.

This rearrangement joins TRBV29-1 to TRBJ1-4; D remains ambiguous. Germline values: CDR1 SQVTM, CDR2 ANQGSEA. This CDR3 is 12 amino acids long. Trimming took 5 bases from V and 8 from J, leaving 12 bases between them. This chain's CDR3 is CSVSLTGEKLFF. CDR3 DNA: TGCAGCGTTAGCCTCACGGGGGAAAAACTGTTTTTT.

Regarding this clone: The junction and the germline gene differ at one end; a read error may be behind it. The chain uses TRBV29-1 and TRBJ1-2; D might be TRBD1 (5 bases). Germline V gene sequence: CDR1 SQVTM, CDR2 ANQGSEA. The CDR3 totals 11 residues. The CDR3 nucleotides are TGCAGCGTCGAAGGGCAGGGTGGCTACACCTTC. It yields the protein CSVEGQGGYTF.

The chain couples TRBV29-1 to TRBJ2-7; D unclear. Deletions cut 5 bases from V and 0 bases from J, with 8 bases between. The germline V gene has CDR1 SQVTM and CDR2 ANQGSEA. The CDR3 consists of 12 residues. The DNA of the CDR3 is TGCAGCGTTCGATGGAGCTCCTACGAGCAGTACTTC. It specifies CSVRWSSYEQYF.

The chain has TRBV11-3 and TRBJ2-7; tentative D call: TRBD2 (5 bases). Germline V gene sequence: CDR1 SGHNT, CDR2 YENEEA. V dropped 0 bases and J dropped 2 bases, with 8 bases sitting between them. The CDR3 is made up of 14 amino acids. In DNA, the CDR3 is TGTGCCAGCAGCTTAGATACGGGGACCTACGAGCAGTACTTC. Protein product: CASSLDTGTYEQYF.